The 30 T cell receptor beta chains reported below all come from one sample, sequenced in a study of response to subunit inactivated influenza vaccine. TCRdb reprocessed the RT-PCR reads via MiXCR and lists one record per CDR3 protein. Among roughly 760,000 distinct CDR3 sequences listed, approximately 22% were seen once. Sequenced here: PBMCs from blood, sampled 5 to 6 days after vaccination. Receptor source: a man aged 50-60 years who received an inactivated influenza vaccine.

This clonotype was seen a handful of times. J is TRBJ2-3 and V is TRBV9, with 7 bases lining up with TRBD2. Trimming at V came to 0 bases and at J to 6 bases, leaving 13 bases not matched to a gene. Germline assignment: CDR1 SGDLS and CDR2 YYNGEE. This CDR3 region has 17 residues. The CDR3 nucleotides read TGTGCCAGCAGCGTAGGGACCTTGGGGAGGGCCTGGGATACGCAGTATTTT. Translated, it gives CASSVGTLGRAWDTQYF.

This clonotype was seen many times. The chain combines TRBV5-1 with TRBJ2-3; TRBD2 might be the D (5 bases). In germline, CDR1 is SGHRS, CDR2 YFSETQ. V was cut by 3 bases and J by 2 bases, with 19 bases left in between. The CDR3 loop spans 17 amino acids. In DNA, the CDR3 is TGCGCCAGCAGCTCTGGTAAGACTAACCCGGACACAGATACGCAGTATTTT. Its protein product is CASSSGKTNPDTDTQYF.

V and J are TRBV4-3 and TRBJ1-1, with D possibly being TRBD1 (5 bases). Germline loops: CDR1 LGHNA, CDR2 YSLEER. Trimming stripped 0 bases from V and 7 bases from J, with 12 bases between. This CDR3 contains 14 residues. The CDR3 coding sequence is TGCGCCAGCAGCCAAGATAGACTGACAGATGAAGCTTTCTTT. Its protein product is CASSQDRLTDEAFF.

DNA for the CDR3: TGTGCCAGCAGACCAACTAGCGGGAGATTAGAGACCCAGTACTTC. Amino acid sequence: CASRPTSGRLETQYF. This rearrangement joins TRBV6-1 to TRBJ2-5; TRBD2 matches at 11 bases. In germline, CDR1 is MNHNS, CDR2 SASEGT. The trim removed 6 bases at V and 4 bases at J, leaving 7 bases unmatched. CDR3 size: 15 residues.

This clonotype was seen more than once but under ten times. The chain has TRBV6-6 and TRBJ2-7; 9 bases line up with TRBD2. The CDR3 loop spans 12 amino acids. V shed 6 bases and J 6 bases; nucleotides not matched to a gene: 3. CDR1 and CDR2 from the germline V gene are MNHNY and SVGAGI (reference sequence). The CDR3 coding sequence is TGTGCCAGCAGGCGGGAGGGAGTCGAGCAGTACTTC. This gives the protein CASRREGVEQYF.

The chain links TRBV12-3 or TRBV12-4 to TRBJ1-4, with D possibly TRBD1 on 5 matching bases. Trimming removed 6 bases at V and 2 bases at J, with 13 bases between. This CDR3 has 15 residues. CDR3 nucleotide sequence: TGTGCCAGCAGCCGGAGCCGGGGGACTAATGAAAAACTGTTTTTT. Its protein is CASSRSRGTNEKLFF.

The chain combines TRBV2 with TRBJ2-1; 14 bases are a match to TRBD2. This CDR3 comprises 19 residues. Germline V gene sequence: CDR1 SNHLY, CDR2 FYNNEI. The CDR3 spells CGDSPGTSGRESSYNEQFF. CDR3 nucleotides: TGTGGAGACAGTCCCGGGACTAGCGGGAGAGAGAGCTCCTACAATGAGCAGTTCTTC. The full variable domain, with the rest looked up from reference TRBV2 and TRBJ2-1, is EPEVTQTPSHQVTQMGQEVILRCVPISNHLYFYWYRQILGQKVEFLVSFYNNEISEKSEIFDDQFSVERPDGSNFTLKIRSTKLEDSAMYFCGDSPGTSGRESSYNEQFFGPGTRLTVL.

This clonotype turned up a few times. The chain links TRBV7-2 to TRBJ2-3; D ambiguous. The CDR3 has 14 amino acids. CDR1 is SGHTA and CDR2 is FQGNSA in the germline V gene. The ends were cut back, 4 bases at V and 4 bases at J, with 12 bases in the middle. The CDR3 spells CASSSLMSADTQYF. For the CDR3, the DNA is TGTGCCAGCAGCTCACTTATGTCAGCAGATACGCAGTATTTT.

The chain joins TRBV28 to TRBJ1-1; D call uncertain. The CDR3 extends over 13 amino acids. Trimming left V 7 bases short and J 4 bases short, with 13 bases between. Germline CDR1 is MDHEN and CDR2 is SYDVKM. The CDR3 reads CASMEHISTEAFF. CDR3 nucleotide sequence: TGTGCCAGCATGGAACACATCTCCACTGAAGCTTTCTTT.

This clonotype was detected only a few times. This chain links TRBV20-1 with TRBJ2-5, with 9 bases aligning to TRBD2. The CDR3 runs to 16 residues. V lost 0 bases to trimming and J lost 5 bases; unmatched junction nucleotides: 10. Germline loops: CDR1 DFQATT, CDR2 SNEGSKA (reference sequence). CDR3 nucleotide sequence: TGCAGTGCTAGAGATCTTGCCGCGGGAGGGCCCGAGACCCAGTACTTC. Translated, it gives CSARDLAAGGPETQYF.

This clonotype has at least ten counts. DNA of the CDR3: TGCGCCAGCAGCCAAGATTCAAGCGACACAGATACGCAGTATTTT. This encodes CASSQDSSDTDTQYF. This rearrangement joins TRBV4-3 to TRBJ2-3; no definite D call. Germline V gene data show CDR1 as LGHNA and CDR2 as YSLEER. The CDR3 is 15 residues long. V was cut by 0 bases and J by 2 bases, with 9 bases left in between.

CDR3 region: CASSLGQGGVTNYGYTF. CDR3 bases: TGTGCCAGCAGCTTAGGACAGGGGGGGGTGACTAACTATGGCTACACCTTC. This chain connects TRBV7-6 to TRBJ1-2, with TRBD1 matching 9 bases. The germline CDR1 and CDR2 sequences are SGHVS and FNYEAQ. This CDR3 has 17 amino acids. V was clipped by 1 base and J by 0 bases; unmatched bases: 6.

The J gene is TRBJ2-5, the V gene TRBV29-1, with D perhaps assigned TRBD1 or TRBD2 (5 bases each). The germline V gene encodes CDR1 SQVTM and CDR2 ANQGSEA. V dropped 3 bases and J dropped 5 bases, with 10 bases sitting between them. The CDR3 consists of 12 residues. Here the CDR3 reads CSVERGPETQYF. For the CDR3, the DNA is TGCAGCGTTGAGAGGGGACCGGAGACCCAGTACTTC. Full variable domain (remainder filled in from reference TRBV29-1 and TRBJ2-5): SAVISQKPSRDICQRGTSLTIQCQVDSQVTMMFWYRQQPGQSLTLIATANQGSEATYESGFVIDKFPISRPNLTFSTLTVSNMSPEDSSIYLCSVERGPETQYFGPGTRLLVL.

This clonotype was seen a few times. The gene calls are TRBV12-3 or TRBV12-4 and TRBJ2-1, with D possibly matching TRBD2 (5 bases). CDR3 size: 18 residues. V dropped 5 bases and J dropped 0 bases, with 20 bases sitting between them. DNA for the CDR3: TGTGCCAGCAGTCAAGGACTGGCCGGGCCTTTCTCCTACAATGAGCAGTTCTTC. Its protein is CASSQGLAGPFSYNEQFF.

The table lists this clonotype with a few counts. This chain connects TRBV3-1 to TRBJ1-1; D call uncertain. The CDR3 is 12 residues long. Trimming removed 1 base at V and 11 bases at J, with 11 bases between. From germline, CDR1 is LGHDT and CDR2 YNNKEL (reference sequence). The CDR3 DNA sequence: TGTGCCAGCAGCCAAGGCAAGAGTCGCGCTTTCTTT. Amino acid sequence: CASSQGKSRAFF.

Of note for this clonotype: This sequence may be a read error, since a much larger clone differs from it by one base. The gene calls are TRBV6-1 and TRBJ1-1; D possibly corresponds to TRBD1 (6 bases). The CDR3 is 12 residues long. Germline CDR1 is MNHNS and CDR2 is SASEGT. The CDR3 sequence is CVSRRGATEAFF. As DNA, the CDR3 is TGTGTCAGCAGGCGGGGGGCCACTGAAGCTTTCTTT.

This clonotype was counted only a few times. J is TRBJ2-5 and V is TRBV20-1; a weak D match, TRBD1 (5 bases). This CDR3 is 11 amino acids long. Trimming shortened V by 6 bases and J by 5 bases, and 10 bases separated the two germline ends. Per germline, CDR1 DFQATT and CDR2 SNEGSKA (reference sequence). The CDR3, as DNA: TGCAGTGCCGCAGGGTCTGAGACCCAGTACTTC. It yields the protein CSAAGSETQYF.

This clonotype has at least ten counts. V and J are TRBV5-1 and TRBJ2-2; 7 bases align to TRBD2. Germline trimming cut 4 bases from V and 7 bases from J; bases unmatched to any gene: 10. CDR3 length: 15 amino acids. In germline, CDR1 is SGHRS, CDR2 YFSETQ. In DNA, the CDR3 is TGCGCCAGCAGCACCGGGACTAACAGTGTCGGGGAGCTGTTTTTT. Translated, it gives CASSTGTNSVGELFF. Full variable domain (outside the CDR3, taken from reference TRBV5-1 and TRBJ2-2): KAGVTQTPRYLIKTRGQQVTLSCSPISGHRSVSWYQQTPGQGLQFLFEYFSETQRNKGNFPGRFSGRQFSNSRSEMNVSTLELGDSALYLCASSTGTNSVGELFFGEGSRLTVL.

The chain combines TRBV11-2 with TRBJ1-6, with D possibly being TRBD1 (5 bases). V lost 4 bases, J lost 11 bases, and 18 bases lay in between. CDR3 length: 15 amino acids. In germline, CDR1 is SGHAT, CDR2 FQNNGV. The CDR3, as DNA: TGTGCCAGCAGCTCCCGGCCGGATCAGGACACACCCCTCCACTTT. Translated, it gives CASSSRPDQDTPLHF. The complete variable domain, with remaining parts taken from reference TRBV11-2 and TRBJ1-6, reads EAGVAQSPRYKIIEKRQSVAFWCNPISGHATLYWYQQILGQGPKLLIQFQNNGVVDDSQLPKDRFSAERLKGVDSTLKIQPAKLEDSAVYLCASSSRPDQDTPLHFGNGTRLTVT.

The rearrangement uses TRBV6-1 and TRBJ2-1; no clear D. V lost 3 bases and J 0 bases, leaving 9 bases between the germline ends. Germline loops: CDR1 MNHNS, CDR2 SASEGT. This CDR3 has 15 amino acids. The CDR3 DNA is TGTGCCAGCAGTGAGTGGTGGAGCTCCTACAATGAGCAGTTCTTC. The encoded protein is CASSEWWSSYNEQFF.

This clonotype was seen a handful of times. The genes are TRBV28 and TRBJ2-1; D is possibly TRBD1 or TRBD2 (5 bases each). The CDR3 has 13 residues. V lost 7 bases and J 9 bases, leaving 16 bases between the germline ends. Germline V CDR1 and CDR2: MDHEN, SYDVKM. For the CDR3, the DNA is TGTGCCAGCAAGAACGCCCCAGGGAGTGAGCAGTTCTTC. It translates to CASKNAPGSEQFF.

The rearrangement uses TRBV20-1 and TRBJ2-2; 7 nucleotides agree with TRBD2. Per the germline V gene, CDR1 is DFQATT and CDR2 is SNEGSKA (reference sequence). This CDR3 comprises 12 residues. V lost 6 bases to trimming and J lost 5 bases; unmatched junction nucleotides: 3. CDR3 in DNA: TGCAGTGCCTTACTAGCGACCGGGGAGCTGTTTTTT. Translated, it gives CSALLATGELFF.

The genes are TRBV3-1 and TRBJ1-1, with a weak D call TRBD1 (5 bases). CDR1 and CDR2 (germline): LGHDT, YNNKEL (reference sequence). This CDR3 spans 13 amino acids. V shed 1 base and J shed 7 bases, with 10 bases lying between them. CDR3: CASSQVLRGEAFF. The CDR3 bases are TGTGCCAGCAGCCAAGTTTTGAGGGGTGAAGCTTTCTTT.

V gene TRBV6-1 combines with J gene TRBJ1-1; 9 bases fit TRBD1. From germline, CDR1 is MNHNS and CDR2 SASEGT. V shed 6 bases and J 5 bases; nucleotides not matched to a gene: 7. The CDR3 loop spans 14 amino acids. DNA of the CDR3: TGTGCCAGCAGCTGGGACAGGGCCAGAACTGAAGCTTTCTTT. Protein sequence: CASSWDRARTEAFF.

This clonotype was observed a handful of times. The chain has TRBV7-2 and TRBJ2-3; 7 bases map to TRBD2. Germline lookup yields CDR1 SGHTA and CDR2 FQGNSA. This CDR3 has 13 residues. J gave up 6 bases and V 5 bases, and 5 bases lay outside the gene matches. The DNA of the CDR3 is TGTGCCAGCAGCAACGTGGGGGGGGATACGCAGTATTTT. Encoded protein: CASSNVGGDTQYF.

This clonotype was detected only a few times. This sequence joins TRBV9 and TRBJ2-7; possibly TRBD1 for D (6 bases). This CDR3 is 15 amino acids long. V lost 0 bases to trimming and J lost 2 bases, with 12 bases between them. Germline CDR1 SGDLS, CDR2 YYNGEE. The chain's CDR3 is CASSVAGTFTYEQYF. CDR3 nucleotides: TGTGCCAGCAGCGTAGCCGGGACATTTACCTACGAGCAGTACTTC.

This clonotype has just a few counts. The chain links TRBV7-9 to TRBJ1-1; 7 bases align to TRBD1. The CDR3 length is 15 residues. J gave up 4 bases and V 1 base, and 6 bases lay outside the gene matches. Germline V gives CDR1 SEHNR, CDR2 FQNEAQ (reference sequence). The DNA of the CDR3 is TGTGCCAGCAGCTTAGGGGACAGCTCTTTCACTGAAGCTTTCTTT. Its protein product is CASSLGDSSFTEAFF.

This clonotype has ten or more counts. This sequence joins TRBV11-3 and TRBJ2-2; weak D call: TRBD1 (6 bases). Germline V gene lookup returns CDR1 SGHNT and CDR2 YENEEA. V lost 3 bases, J lost 6 bases, and 17 bases lay in between. This CDR3 comprises 16 residues. The CDR3 region is CASSLQGQSFPGELFF. CDR3 DNA sequence: TGTGCCAGCAGCTTGCAGGGGCAGAGTTTCCCCGGGGAGCTGTTTTTT.

The CDR3 here is CASSPSGRVSGNTIYF. CDR3 nucleotide sequence: TGTGCCAGCAGCCCCTCCGGACGGGTCTCTGGAAACACCATATATTTT. This chain joins TRBV27 and TRBJ1-3; the D is unclear. CDR3 size: 16 residues. V gave up 6 bases and J gave up 0 bases, with 15 bases separating them. The germline V gene encodes CDR1 MNHEY and CDR2 SMNVEV (reference sequence).

This clonotype was observed a handful of times. V and J are TRBV28 and TRBJ2-1; 16 bases agree with TRBD2. The CDR3 extends over 20 amino acids. Per germline, CDR1 MDHEN and CDR2 SYDVKM. The V gene end was trimmed by 5 bases and the J gene end by 6 bases; junction bases not matched to a gene: 16. This CDR3 reads CASSPRPGTSGRVSRNEQFF. CDR3 in DNA: TGTGCCAGCAGTCCCCGTCCCGGGACTAGCGGGAGGGTGTCCCGCAATGAGCAGTTCTTC.